The rows below give T cell receptor beta chains drawn from one sample of a study of T cell responses to AZD1222 COVID-19 vaccine. Only in-frame clones appear in the TCRdb table, and some are missing; sequencing was by immunoSEQ multiplex PCR. The sample contains approximately 140,000 clones, around 91% of which appear only once. Sequenced material: peripheral blood, taken 28 days after the second AZD1222 dose. These receptors all stem from an adult who received the AZD1222 COVID-19 vaccine. Each CDR3 is given with its conserved first and last residue. D genes are given only for firm matches. The size field is filled for only some rows; it gives once, few, many or a size class.

D gene	V gene	J gene	clone size	CDR3 length	CDR3 DNA	CDR3 protein
-	TRBV30	TRBJ1-5	-	15	TGTGCCTGGAGTCCTAGGGGCAGGGCGGTTCAGCCCCAGCATTTT	CAWSPRGRAVQPQHF
-	TRBV6-4	TRBJ2-1	-	13	TGTGCCAGCAGTGACTCGGGACGGAGTGAGCAGTTCTTC	CASSDSGRSEQFF
-	TRBV6-2/TRBV6-3	TRBJ1-5	-	15	TGTGCCAGCAGTTACCCCGGGACAATCAATCAGCCCCAGCATTTT	CASSYPGTINQPQHF
TRBD2	TRBV9	TRBJ2-3	-	16	TGTGCCAGCAGCGTAGGCGCTAGCGGAAGCACAGATACGCAGTATTTT	CASSVGASGSTDTQYF
-	TRBV27	TRBJ1-4	once	13	TGTGCCAGCAGTATACAAAACCAAGGGGTACTGTTTTTT	CASSIQNQGVLFF
TRBD1	TRBV28	TRBJ2-3	-	15	TGTGCCAGCAGAAACAGGGGGCGAAACACAGATACGCAGTATTTT	CASRNRGRNTDTQYF
-	TRBV2	TRBJ1-1	once	13	TGTGCCAGCAAGAAGACGGGGAACACTGAAGCTTTCTTT	CASKKTGNTEAFF
-	TRBV11-1	TRBJ1-1	-	15	TGTGCCAGCAGCTTAGCGAGCAGGGTTGGCACTGAAGCTTTCTTT	CASSLASRVGTEAFF
-	TRBV15	TRBJ1-2	-	12	TGTGCCACCTCTCGCGACAAGCGAGGCTACACCTTC	CATSRDKRGYTF
-	TRBV7-2	TRBJ2-7	-	14	TGTGCCAGCAGCTTGCTAGTCGAGCTCTACGAGCAGTACTTC	CASSLLVELYEQYF
TRBD2	TRBV4-3	TRBJ2-2	-	15	TGCGCCAGCAGGTCCGGGACTATGAACACCGGGGAGCTGTTTTTT	CASRSGTMNTGELFF
-	TRBV3-1/TRBV3-2	TRBJ2-1	-	15	TGTGCCAGCAGCCAAGATGATAGGATAAACAATGAGCAGTTCTTC	CASSQDDRINNEQFF
-	TRBV6-8	TRBJ2-1	once	13	TGTGCCAGGGTCAAGATGAGAGGAAATGAGCAGTTCTTC	CARVKMRGNEQFF
-	TRBV4-1	TRBJ1-2	-	15	TGCGCCAGCAGCCAAGATCGGGGGCCGGGCCTAGGCTACACCTTC	CASSQDRGPGLGYTF
-	TRBV28	TRBJ1-3	-	15	TGTGCCACCGGGGGCCTCGAGTCTTCCGGAAACACCATATATTTT	CATGGLESSGNTIYF
-	TRBV19	TRBJ1-1	-	13	TGTGCCAGTAAAATTGGAGGGTACACTGAAGCTTTCTTT	CASKIGGYTEAFF
TRBD1	TRBV4-2	TRBJ1-5	-	16	TGTGCCAGCAGCCAAATAATGGACAGGGGTTGGAGGCCCCAGCATTTT	CASSQIMDRGWRPQHF
TRBD1	TRBV6-1	TRBJ1-2	-	16	TGTGCCAGCAGTGAAAACAACTGGACAGGGAATTATGGCTACACCTTC	CASSENNWTGNYGYTF
-	TRBV28	TRBJ1-5	-	15	TGTGCCAGCAGTTGGGGGACTCGGGGCAATCAGCCCCAGCATTTT	CASSWGTRGNQPQHF
-	TRBV10-3	TRBJ1-1	-	13	TGTGCCATCAGTGAGTCGGGGAACACTGAAGCTTTCTTT	CAISESGNTEAFF
-	TRBV29-1	TRBJ1-2	-	11	TGCGCTGCTTGGGGCAGCTATGGCTACACCTTC	CAAWGSYGYTF
-	TRBV29-1	TRBJ1-1	-	15	TGCAGCGCATCTAATCCCGGGCGTGTGAACACTGAAGCTTTCTTT	CSASNPGRVNTEAFF
TRBD1	TRBV6-2/TRBV6-3	TRBJ2-7	few	14	TGTGCCAGCAGCAGGACAGGGGGCCCCTACGAGCAGTACTTC	CASSRTGGPYEQYF
-	TRBV28	TRBJ1-4	-	15	TGTGCCAGCAGTTCGCTCGGCAAATCGGGAGAAAAACTGTTTTTT	CASSSLGKSGEKLFF
TRBD1	TRBV29-1	TRBJ1-1	-	13	TGCAGCGTACCCGGACAGGGAATAGGGGACGCTTTCTTT	CSVPGQGIGDAFF
-	TRBV7-2	TRBJ1-4	-	15	TGTGCCAGCAGCCCAAGAGCAGGCGCCAATGAAAAACTGTTTTTT	CASSPRAGANEKLFF
-	TRBV7-3	TRBJ1-1	-	11	TGTGCCAGCAGCTTAGGTCGCGAGGCTTTCTTT	CASSLGREAFF
-	TRBV5-1	TRBJ1-3	-	17	TGCGCCAGCAGCGTCACAACGGGGCTTTTCTCTGGAAACACCATATATTTT	CASSVTTGLFSGNTIYF
-	TRBV28	TRBJ1-1	-	13	TGTGCCAGCACCCCGGGAGTGAACACTGAAGCTTTCTTT	CASTPGVNTEAFF
-	TRBV5-8	TRBJ1-5	-	15	TGTGCCAGCAGCTTTATTCCCAATAGCAATCAGCCCCAGCATTTT	CASSFIPNSNQPQHF
TRBD1	TRBV15	TRBJ1-1	-	14	TGTGCCACCAGCGGGGGGACAGCGAACACTGAAGCTTTCTTT	CATSGGTANTEAFF
TRBD2	TRBV10-3	TRBJ2-2	-	15	TGTGCCATCAGTGAACTAGCGGGAGTCGGCGGGGAGCTGTTTTTT	CAISELAGVGGELFF
-	TRBV5-6	TRBJ1-1	-	13	TGTGCCAGCAGCTTGGCAGCGGTCACTGAAGCTTTCTTT	CASSLAAVTEAFF
-	TRBV6-6	TRBJ2-2	once	16	TGTGCCAGCAGTTACCGGGCAGGGTCGAAGACCGGGGAGCTGTTTTTT	CASSYRAGSKTGELFF
-	TRBV6-5	TRBJ1-3	-	12	TGTGCCAGCAGGTGGAGTGAAAACACCATATATTTT	CASRWSENTIYF
TRBD1	TRBV30	TRBJ1-6	-	14	TGTGCCTGGACCTGGACAGGGGCAGCGTCACCCCTCCACTTT	CAWTWTGAASPLHF